This T cell receptor beta chain was identified in a study of blood T cell repertoires in COVID-19. Germline assignment: CDR1 SGHTA and CDR2 FQGNSA. The CDR3 spans 13 residues. Trimming pared 3 bases from V and 3 bases from J, leaving 9 bases between. Sequenced by immunoSEQ multiplex PCR; TCRdb stores in-frame clones only, minus some. The table includes about 170,000 clones, roughly four fifths detected once. Notes on this clone: Other DNA variants within this sample encode the same CDR3.

Recruits, aged about 18 to 89 years, lived in 20 to 30 US areas. What the recovered Cohort 3 donors had was two negative PCRs, clearance, or symptom resolution. The sequenced material came from PBMCs or T cells enriched from blood (not recorded which). This clonotype was obtained from a man aged 45-65 years who had recovered from COVID-19. The genes are TRBV7-2 and TRBJ2-7; D may be TRBD1 (6 bases). The CDR3, as DNA: TGTGCCAGCAGCTTGAACAGGGACTACGAGCAGTACTTC. Its translation: CASSLNRDYEQYF.